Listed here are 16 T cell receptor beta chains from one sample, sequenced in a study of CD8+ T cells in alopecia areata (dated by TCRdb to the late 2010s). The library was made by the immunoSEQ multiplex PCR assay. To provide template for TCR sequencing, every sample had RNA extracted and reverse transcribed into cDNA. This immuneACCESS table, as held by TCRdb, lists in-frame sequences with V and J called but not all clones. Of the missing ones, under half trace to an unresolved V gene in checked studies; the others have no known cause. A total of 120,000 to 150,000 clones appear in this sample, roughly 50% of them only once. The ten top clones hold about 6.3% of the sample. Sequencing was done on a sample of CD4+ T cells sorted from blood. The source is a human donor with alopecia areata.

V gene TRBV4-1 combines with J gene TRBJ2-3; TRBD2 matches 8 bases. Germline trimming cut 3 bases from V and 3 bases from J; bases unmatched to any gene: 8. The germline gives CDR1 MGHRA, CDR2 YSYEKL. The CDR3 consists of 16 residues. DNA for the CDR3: TGCGCCAGCAGCCACCAACTGGGACTAGGGACAGATACGCAGTATTTT. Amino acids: CASSHQLGLGTDTQYF.

DNA of the CDR3: TGTGCCAGCAGTCGGGGCGCCTACGAGCAGTACTTC. Its translation is CASSRGAYEQYF. The rearrangement uses TRBV28 and TRBJ2-7; D tentatively reads TRBD1 or TRBD2 (5 bases each). This CDR3 has 12 amino acids. Germline lookup yields CDR1 MDHEN and CDR2 SYDVKM. Trimming removed 5 bases from V and 2 bases from J, with 7 bases in between.

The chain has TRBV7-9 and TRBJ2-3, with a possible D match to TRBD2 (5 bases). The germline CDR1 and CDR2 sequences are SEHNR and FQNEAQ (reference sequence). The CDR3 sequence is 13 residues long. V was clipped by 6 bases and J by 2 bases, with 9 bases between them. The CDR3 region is CASRSGVTDTQYF. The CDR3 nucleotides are TGTGCCAGCAGATCCGGGGTCACAGATACGCAGTATTTT.

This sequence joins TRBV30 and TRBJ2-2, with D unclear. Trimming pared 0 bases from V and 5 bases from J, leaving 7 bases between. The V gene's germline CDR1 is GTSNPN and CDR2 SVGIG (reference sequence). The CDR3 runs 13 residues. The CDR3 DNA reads TGTGCCTGGAGTGTAGTGTGGACCGGGGAGCTGTTTTTT. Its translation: CAWSVVWTGELFF.

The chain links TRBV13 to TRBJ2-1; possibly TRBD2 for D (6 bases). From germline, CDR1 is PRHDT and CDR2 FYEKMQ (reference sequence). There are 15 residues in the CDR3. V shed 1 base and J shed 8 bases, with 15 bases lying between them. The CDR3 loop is CASSLVGLLRDEQFF. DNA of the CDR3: TGTGCCAGCAGCTTAGTTGGACTACTCAGGGATGAGCAGTTCTTC.

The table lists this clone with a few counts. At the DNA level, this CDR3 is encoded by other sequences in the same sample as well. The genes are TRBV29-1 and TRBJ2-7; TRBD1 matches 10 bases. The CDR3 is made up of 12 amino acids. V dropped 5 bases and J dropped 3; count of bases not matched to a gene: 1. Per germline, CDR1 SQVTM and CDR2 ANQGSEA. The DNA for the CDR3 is TGCAGCGTTAGGACAGGGGGCTACGAGCAGTACTTC. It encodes CSVRTGGYEQYF.

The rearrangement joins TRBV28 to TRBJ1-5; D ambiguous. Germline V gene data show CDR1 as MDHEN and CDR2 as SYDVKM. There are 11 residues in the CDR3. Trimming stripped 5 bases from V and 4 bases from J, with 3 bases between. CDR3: CASSRNQPQHF. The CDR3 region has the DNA TGTGCCAGCAGTAGGAATCAGCCCCAGCATTTT.

The CDR3 nucleotides are TGTGCCAGCAGCCCGCGGGGACCCTACAATGAGCAGTTCTTC. Encoded protein: CASSPRGPYNEQFF. The chain recombines TRBV5-6 with TRBJ2-1; D is perhaps TRBD2 (6 bases). The CDR3 has 14 amino acids. The V end lost 4 bases, the J end lost 2 bases, and 10 bases lay between the germline ends. CDR1 and CDR2 from the germline V gene are SGHDT and YYEEEE.

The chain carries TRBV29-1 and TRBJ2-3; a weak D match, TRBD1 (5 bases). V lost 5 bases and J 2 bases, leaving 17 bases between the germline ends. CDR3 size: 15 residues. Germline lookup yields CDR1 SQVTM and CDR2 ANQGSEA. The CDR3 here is CSVSRQGNPTDTQYF. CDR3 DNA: TGCAGCGTTAGTCGTCAGGGTAACCCCACAGATACGCAGTATTTT.

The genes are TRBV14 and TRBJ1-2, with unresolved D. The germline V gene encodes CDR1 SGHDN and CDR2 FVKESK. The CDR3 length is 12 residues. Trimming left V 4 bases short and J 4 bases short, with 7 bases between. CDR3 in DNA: TGTGCCAGCAGCCGGACTATCTATGGCTACACCTTC. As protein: CASSRTIYGYTF.

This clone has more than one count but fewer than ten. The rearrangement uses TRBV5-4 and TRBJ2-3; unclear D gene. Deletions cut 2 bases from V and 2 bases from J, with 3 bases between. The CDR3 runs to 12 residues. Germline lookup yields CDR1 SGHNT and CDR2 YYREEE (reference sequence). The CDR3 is CASSLTTDTQYF. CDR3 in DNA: TGTGCCAGCAGCTTAACCACAGATACGCAGTATTTT.

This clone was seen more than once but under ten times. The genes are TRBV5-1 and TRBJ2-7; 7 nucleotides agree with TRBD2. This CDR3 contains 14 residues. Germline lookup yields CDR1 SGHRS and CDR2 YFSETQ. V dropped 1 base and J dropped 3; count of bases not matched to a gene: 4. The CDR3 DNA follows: TGCGCCAGCAGCTTGAAAGGACTAGACTACGAGCAGTACTTC. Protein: CASSLKGLDYEQYF.

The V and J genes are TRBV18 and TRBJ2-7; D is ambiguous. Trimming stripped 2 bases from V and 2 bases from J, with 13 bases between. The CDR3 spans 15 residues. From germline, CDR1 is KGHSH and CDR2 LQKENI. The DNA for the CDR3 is TGTGCCAGCTCACCAGACATGGCTTCGACCTACGAGCAGTACTTC. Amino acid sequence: CASSPDMASTYEQYF.

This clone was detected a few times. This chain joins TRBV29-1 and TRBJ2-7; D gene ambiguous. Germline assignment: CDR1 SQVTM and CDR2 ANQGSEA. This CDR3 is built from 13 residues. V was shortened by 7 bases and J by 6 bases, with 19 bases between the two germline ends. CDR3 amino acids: CSGLSQTFSEQYF. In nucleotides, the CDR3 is TGCAGCGGACTCTCACAAACGTTCTCCGAGCAGTACTTC.

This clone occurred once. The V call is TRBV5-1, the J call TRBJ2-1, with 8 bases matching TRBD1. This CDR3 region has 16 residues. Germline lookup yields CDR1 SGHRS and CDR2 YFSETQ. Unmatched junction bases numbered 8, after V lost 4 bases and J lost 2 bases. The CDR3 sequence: CASSRHGQGPYNEQFF. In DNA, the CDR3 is TGCGCCAGCAGCCGGCACGGACAGGGTCCCTACAATGAGCAGTTCTTC.

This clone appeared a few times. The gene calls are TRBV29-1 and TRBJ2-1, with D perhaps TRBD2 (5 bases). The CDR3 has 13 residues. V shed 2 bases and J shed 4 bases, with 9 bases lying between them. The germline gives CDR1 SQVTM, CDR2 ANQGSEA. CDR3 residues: CSVEYGNYNEQFF. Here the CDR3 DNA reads TGCAGCGTTGAATACGGGAATTACAATGAGCAGTTCTTC.